This T cell receptor (beta chain) was sequenced during a study of T cell responses to AZD1222 COVID-19 vaccine. The protocol was immunoSEQ multiplex PCR, while the TCRdb copy is restricted to in-frame clones and leaves out a portion. Altogether over 45,000 clones are present, about three quarters being singletons, with the ten largest covering 5.5% to 8%. CDR3 length: 11 amino acids. The V and J ends lost 2 bases and 12 bases respectively, with 5 bases between them. This rearrangement joins TRBV12-3 or TRBV12-4 to TRBJ2-6; D remains unclear. This specimen consisted of peripheral blood, obtained on day 0 of AZD1222 vaccination. The TCR sequence derives from an adult in good health. The CDR3 DNA reads as TGTGCCAGCAGTTTAATACCCGTCCTGACTTTC. It codes for CASSLIPVLTF.